Given below is one T cell receptor (beta chain) in context. This sample is drawn from a study of blood T cell repertoires in COVID-19. Study-wide context: In each case, the material was cDNA or gDNA derived from T cells, B-cell-depleted T cells, or PBMCs.

Per the original methods: The assay estimated nucleated cells by amplifying reference gene primers. This table comes from immunoSEQ multiplex PCR, and its TCRdb copy is limited to in-frame clones, with some not included. V, J and clone size derive from that table, while D and trimming were established from the DNA sequence. The sample lists over 85,000 clones, over 75% occurring once. V was pared by 5 bases and J by 1 base, with 4 bases of the junction left unmatched. Germline loops: CDR1 GTSNPN, CDR2 SVGIG (reference sequence). This CDR3 is built from 16 residues. V gene TRBV30 combines with J gene TRBJ2-3, with 15 bases lining up with TRBD2. This receptor was identified in a human donor in a cohort sampled during active COVID-19. Sequencing used peripheral blood. The CDR3: CAWGGLAGGRTDTQYF. The CDR3 DNA follows: TGTGCCTGGGGGGGACTAGCGGGAGGACGCACAGATACGCAGTATTTT.